What follows are 24 T cell receptor beta chains derived from one specimen sequenced in a study of Tregs in tolerant kidney transplant recipients. Data came from immunoSEQ multiplex PCR; TCRdb stores just in-frame clones and leaves some out. The table includes 200,000 to 300,000 clones, 80% to 85% detected once. Sequencing input: CD4+ T cells from blood. The receptors were gathered from a human donor in good health.

The rearrangement joins TRBV27 to TRBJ2-5, with 8 bases aligning to TRBD2. V shed 5 bases and J 6 bases; nucleotides not matched to a gene: 5. CDR1 and CDR2 from the germline V gene are MNHEY and SMNVEV (reference sequence). The CDR3 totals 13 residues. CDR3 in DNA: TGTGCCAGCAGTGCGGGGGGTGTGAAGACCCAGTACTTC. Translation: CASSAGGVKTQYF.

The chain has TRBV2 and TRBJ2-2; no clear D. The CDR3 contains 15 residues. CDR1 is SNHLY and CDR2 is FYNNEI in the germline V gene. Between the trimmed V and J ends, which lost 0 bases and 1 base, there was a span of 6 bases. The CDR3 region has the DNA TGTGCCAGCAGTGAAGCGGGATTGAACACCGGGGAGCTGTTTTTT. Translating it yields CASSEAGLNTGELFF.

The chain couples TRBV27 to TRBJ2-7; TRBD2 matches 15 bases. The CDR3 runs to 17 residues. The germline V gene encodes CDR1 MNHEY and CDR2 SMNVEV (reference sequence). V shed 2 bases and J 4 bases; nucleotides not matched to a gene: 6. CDR3 coding DNA: TGTGCCAGCAGTTTAGGGGCCGGACTAGCGGGAGGGTACGAGCAGTACTTC. Amino acids: CASSLGAGLAGGYEQYF.

This rearrangement joins TRBV6-5 to TRBJ2-7; D not resolved. Germline assignment: CDR1 MNHEY and CDR2 SVGAGI. The CDR3 extends over 12 amino acids. V shed 7 bases and J shed 4 bases, with 11 bases lying between them. The CDR3 nucleotides are TGTGCCAGCATGGTTGGTGAATACGAGCAGTACTTC. It codes for CASMVGEYEQYF.

The chain joins TRBV30 to TRBJ1-6; 9 bases agree with TRBD1. CDR3 length equals 14 residues. Trimming cost V 3 bases and J 7 bases; bases outside gene matches: 4. Germline CDR1 and CDR2: GTSNPN and SVGIG (reference sequence). The CDR3 here is CAWRSDRGNSPLHF. The CDR3 DNA sequence: TGTGCCTGGAGAAGCGACAGGGGGAATTCACCCCTCCACTTT.

This clone was detected only a few times. This chain joins TRBV7-2 and TRBJ2-7; 8 bases are shared with TRBD1. CDR1 and CDR2 from the germline V gene are SGHTA and FQGNSA. This CDR3 region has 13 residues. The V gene end was trimmed by 8 bases and the J gene end by 3 bases; junction bases not matched to a gene: 6. The CDR3 sequence is CASGGQVLYEQYF. The CDR3 region has the DNA TGTGCCAGCGGGGGACAGGTTCTCTACGAGCAGTACTTC.

The DNA of the CDR3 is TGTGCCAGCAGCTACTTAATAGGGAACACCGGGGAGCTGTTTTTT. It codes for CASSYLIGNTGELFF. The rearrangement links TRBV7-3 to TRBJ2-2; no firm D call. The V and J ends lost 4 bases and 1 base respectively, with 10 bases between them. Germline values: CDR1 SGHTA, CDR2 FQGTGA. This CDR3 region has 15 residues.

The gene calls are TRBV27 and TRBJ1-2; TRBD1 matches 8 bases. Germline CDR1 is MNHEY and CDR2 is SMNVEV (reference sequence). With 5 bases clipped from V and 4 bases from J, the junction kept 6 bases outside the gene matches. The CDR3 contains 14 residues. The CDR3 spells CASSPSTGVYGYTF. CDR3 DNA: TGTGCCAGCAGTCCGTCGACAGGGGTCTATGGCTACACCTTC.

The sample holds one count of this clone. This chain uses TRBV11-3 with TRBJ1-1, with D perhaps TRBD1 (6 bases). Looked up from germline, CDR1 is SGHNT and CDR2 is YENEEA. There are 17 residues in the CDR3. V shed 5 bases and J shed 0 bases, with 19 bases lying between them. The CDR3 here is CASSPRSGGSVNTEAFF. In DNA, the CDR3 is TGTGCCAGCAGCCCTCGATCGGGGGGCTCCGTGAACACTGAAGCTTTCTTT.

V and J are TRBV27 and TRBJ1-2; 8 bases are a match to TRBD1. Trimming took 0 bases from V and 4 from J; bases not matched to a gene: 1. CDR1 and CDR2 (germline): MNHEY, SMNVEV (reference sequence). The CDR3 sequence is 14 residues long. For the CDR3, the DNA is TGTGCCAGCAGTTTATCAACAGGGGGCTATGGCTACACCTTC. Encoded protein: CASSLSTGGYGYTF.

The chain carries TRBV18 and TRBJ1-1, with D possibly matching TRBD1 (5 bases). Trimming cost V 3 bases and J 4 bases, with 12 bases left between them. Germline V gene data show CDR1 as KGHSH and CDR2 as LQKENI. The CDR3 has 14 residues. CDR3: CASSPDTQSTEAFF. In DNA form, the CDR3 reads TGTGCCAGCTCACCGGACACCCAGAGCACTGAAGCTTTCTTT.

The chain combines TRBV9 with TRBJ2-3; tentatively, D is TRBD2 (6 bases). The length of the CDR3 is 15 residues. Germline V gene lookup returns CDR1 SGDLS and CDR2 YYNGEE. Trimming shortened V by 4 bases and J by 6 bases, and 18 bases separated the two germline ends. The chain's CDR3 is CASSPQAGPPDTQYF. In nucleotides, the CDR3 is TGTGCCAGCAGCCCTCAAGCGGGCCCCCCCGATACGCAGTATTTT.

This sequence joins TRBV6-6 and TRBJ2-7, with TRBD1 identical over 10 bases. The CDR3 extends over 15 amino acids. The trim removed 0 bases at V and 5 bases at J, leaving 4 bases unmatched. Germline CDR1 reads MNHNY; CDR2 reads SVGAGI (reference sequence). In DNA, the CDR3 is TGTGCCAGCAGTTACTCGGGACAGGGGACTGACGAGCAGTACTTC. Translation: CASSYSGQGTDEQYF.

The chain has TRBV19 and TRBJ2-7; a possible D gene is TRBD2 (6 bases). This CDR3 contains 15 residues. V lost 5 bases to trimming and J lost 0 bases, with 14 bases between them. Per the germline V gene, CDR1 is LNHDA and CDR2 is SQIVND (reference sequence). The chain's CDR3 is CASSAVAESSYEQYF. CDR3 nucleotides: TGTGCCAGTAGTGCGGTAGCGGAAAGCTCCTACGAGCAGTACTTC.

V is TRBV30 and J is TRBJ2-5; 10 bases map to TRBD2. This CDR3 region has 15 residues. Germline assignment: CDR1 GTSNPN and CDR2 SVGIG (reference sequence). V lost 4 bases, J lost 4 bases, and 9 bases stayed unmatched. In nucleotides, the CDR3 is TGTGCCTGGATGGAGGGGACTAGCGTCGTAGAGACCCAGTACTTC. This encodes CAWMEGTSVVETQYF.

The V call is TRBV5-1, the J call TRBJ1-2; D perhaps matches TRBD1 (6 bases). The CDR3 length is 15 residues. With 7 bases removed from V and 3 bases from J, the gap between germline ends came to 19 bases. Germline assignment: CDR1 SGHRS and CDR2 YFSETQ. CDR3 loop: CASLPFWGADYGYTF. The CDR3 DNA follows: TGCGCCAGCCTACCTTTCTGGGGGGCCGACTATGGCTACACCTTC.

The gene calls are TRBV6-5 and TRBJ1-5; a possible D gene is TRBD1 (5 bases). The CDR3 is made up of 14 amino acids. V lost 4 bases to trimming and J lost 1 base, with 8 bases between them. Germline values: CDR1 MNHEY, CDR2 SVGAGI. CDR3: CASSSRQSNQPQHF. CDR3 DNA sequence: TGTGCCAGCAGTTCTAGACAGAGCAATCAGCCCCAGCATTTT.

The rearrangement links TRBV7-3 to TRBJ1-1; D is unclear. V dropped 4 bases and J dropped 4 bases, with 13 bases sitting between them. The germline V gene has CDR1 SGHTA and CDR2 FQGTGA. This CDR3 spans 14 amino acids. In DNA, the CDR3 is TGTGCCAGCAGCTCAGGCAGGAGCGGCACTGAAGCTTTCTTT. This sequence encodes CASSSGRSGTEAFF.

This clone has more than one count but fewer than ten. The chain is built from TRBV12-1 and TRBJ1-6. TRBV12-1 corresponds to a pseudogene. CDR3 length: 14 residues. The DNA for the CDR3 is TGTGCCAGCAGCTCTGATTCTTATAATTCACCCCTCCACTTT. This translates into CASSSDSYNSPLHF.

The J gene is TRBJ1-4, the V gene TRBV18; no clear D. The CDR3 runs to 14 residues. Germline V gene data show CDR1 as KGHSH and CDR2 as LQKENI. V was shortened by 5 bases and J by 2 bases, with 9 bases between the two germline ends. The CDR3 spells CASSASATNEKLFF. DNA of the CDR3: TGTGCCAGCTCAGCGTCCGCGACTAATGAAAAACTGTTTTTT.

The sample holds a few counts of this clone. The genes are TRBV6-5 and TRBJ2-3, with unresolved D. Germline CDR1 MNHEY, CDR2 SVGAGI. Trimming shortened V by 4 bases and J by 4 bases, and 15 bases separated the two germline ends. This CDR3 has 15 residues. CDR3 region: CASSSWASKADTQYF. In nucleotides, the CDR3 is TGTGCCAGCAGTTCCTGGGCCAGCAAGGCAGATACGCAGTATTTT.

V usage is TRBV5-5 and J usage is TRBJ2-7; 7 bases map to TRBD1. Germline-derived CDR1 and CDR2 are SGHKS and YYEKEE (reference sequence). CDR3 length equals 14 residues. The ends lost 2 bases at V and 2 bases at J; junction bases unmatched: 4. CDR3 bases: TGTGCCAGCAGCTTTAGGGACAGTCCCTACGAGCAGTACTTC. It is translated as CASSFRDSPYEQYF.

The chain joins TRBV5-4 to TRBJ1-2; 9 bases match TRBD1. V lost 1 base and J lost 1; bases outside the gene matches: 2. The length of the CDR3 is 15 residues. Germline V CDR1 and CDR2: SGHNT, YYREEE (reference sequence). The CDR3 DNA reads as TGTGCCAGCAGCTTGCGGGGACAGGGTAACTATGGCTACACCTTC. Translating it yields CASSLRGQGNYGYTF.

A note on this clone: An end of the junction does not agree with germline; a read error may underlie this. The chain recombines TRBV7-7 with TRBJ2-5; 7 bases align to TRBD1. Looked up from germline, CDR1 is SSHAT and CDR2 is FNYEAQ (reference sequence). This CDR3 has 13 residues. This CDR3 reads CASSFRGRETQYF. The CDR3 nucleotides are TGTGCTAGCAGCTTTAGGGGGCGAGAGACCCAGTACTTC.